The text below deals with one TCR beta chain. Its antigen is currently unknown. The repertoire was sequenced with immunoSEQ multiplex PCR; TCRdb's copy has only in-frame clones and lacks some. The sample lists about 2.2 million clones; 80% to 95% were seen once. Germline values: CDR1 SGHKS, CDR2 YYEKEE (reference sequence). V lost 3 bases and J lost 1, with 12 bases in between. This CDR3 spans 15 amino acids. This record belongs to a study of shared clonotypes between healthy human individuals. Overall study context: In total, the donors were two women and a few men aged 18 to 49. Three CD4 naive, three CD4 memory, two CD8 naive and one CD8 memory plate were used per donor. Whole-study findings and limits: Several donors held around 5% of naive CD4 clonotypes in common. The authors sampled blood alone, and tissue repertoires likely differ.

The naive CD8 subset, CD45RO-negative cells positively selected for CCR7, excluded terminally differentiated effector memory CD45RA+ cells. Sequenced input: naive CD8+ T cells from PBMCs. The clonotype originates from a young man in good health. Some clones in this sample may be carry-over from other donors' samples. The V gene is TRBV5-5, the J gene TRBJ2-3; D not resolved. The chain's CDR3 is CASSYGFPGTDTQYF. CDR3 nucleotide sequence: TGTGCCAGCAGCTATGGTTTCCCGGGCACAGATACGCAGTATTTT.